Each of the 18 T cell receptor beta chains below was sequenced from the same sample in a study of blood T cell repertoires in COVID-19. Clones were sequenced by immunoSEQ multiplex PCR, and TCRdb holds only the in-frame ones, with some missing. The data hold roughly 80,000 clones, with about 88% observed a single time. The specimen was peripheral blood. The receptor set was obtained from a human donor in a cohort sampled during active COVID-19.

The genes are TRBV6-5 and TRBJ1-4; D possibly corresponds to TRBD1 (6 bases). The CDR3 contains 13 residues. CDR1 and CDR2 from the germline V gene are MNHEY and SVGAGI. Deletions cut 7 bases from V and 7 bases from J, with 13 bases between. The CDR3 loop reads CASNWDKVEKLFF. Written as DNA, the CDR3 is TGTGCCAGCAATTGGGACAAGGTTGAAAAACTGTTTTTT.

The chain carries TRBV28 and TRBJ2-2, with D possibly TRBD2 on 6 matching bases. Trimming stripped 6 bases from V and 4 bases from J, with 18 bases between. The CDR3 consists of 16 residues. Germline CDR1 MDHEN, CDR2 SYDVKM. The CDR3 here is CASSPRGQGGTGELFF. CDR3 sequence (DNA): TGTGCCAGCAGCCCCCGGGGCCAGGGAGGCACCGGGGAGCTGTTTTTT.

The CDR3 protein is CASSRGRGQETQYF. CDR3 DNA: TGTGCCAGCAGCCGCGGACGGGGACAAGAGACCCAGTACTTC. This chain links TRBV11-2 with TRBJ2-5; weak D call: TRBD2 (5 bases). This CDR3 comprises 14 residues. Germline CDR1 reads SGHAT; CDR2 reads FQNNGV. V was cut by 5 bases and J by 2 bases, with 12 bases left in between. Supplemented by reference TRBV11-2 and TRBJ2-5, the full variable domain reads EAGVAQSPRYKIIEKRQSVAFWCNPISGHATLYWYQQILGQGPKLLIQFQNNGVVDDSQLPKDRFSAERLKGVDSTLKIQPAKLEDSAVYLCASSRGRGQETQYFGPGTRLLVL.

The V and J genes are TRBV5-4 and TRBJ2-3, with 13 bases aligning to TRBD2. Trimming cost V 4 bases and J 10 bases; bases outside gene matches: 6. The CDR3 runs to 14 residues. The germline V gene has CDR1 SGHNT and CDR2 YYREEE (reference sequence). The CDR3 nucleotides read TGTGCCAGCAGCCTCACTAGCGGGGGGGCGCCGCAGTATTTT. Its translation: CASSLTSGGAPQYF.

The chain links TRBV7-2 to TRBJ2-1; TRBD2 matches 7 bases. The CDR3 length is 15 residues. Looked up from germline, CDR1 is SGHTA and CDR2 is FQGNSA. V was pared by 0 bases and J by 9 bases, with 8 bases of the junction left unmatched. The CDR3 nucleotides read TGTGCCAGCAGCTTAGCTGGACTAGTAGAGGGTGAGCAGTTCTTC. Translated: CASSLAGLVEGEQFF.

The CDR3 protein is CASSYISNEQFF. Here the CDR3 DNA reads TGTGCCAGCAGTTATATTTCCAATGAGCAGTTCTTC. The chain employs TRBV6-2 or TRBV6-3 and TRBJ2-1; D is ambiguous. The CDR3 sequence is 12 residues long. V lost 3 bases, J lost 6 bases, and 6 bases lay in between. CDR1 is MNHEY and CDR2 is SVGEGT in the germline V gene.

The V call is TRBV11-2, the J call TRBJ1-1; no definite D call. Trimming shortened V by 2 bases and J by 4 bases, and 11 bases separated the two germline ends. CDR1 SGHAT and CDR2 FQNNGV come from the germline V gene. The CDR3 spans 14 residues. CDR3 bases: TGTGCCAGCAGCTTAAGTGTAGGGAGCACTGAAGCTTTCTTT. Protein product: CASSLSVGSTEAFF.

The chain has TRBV5-4 and TRBJ2-1; the match to TRBD2 covers 8 bases. The CDR3 contains 12 residues. CDR1 and CDR2 from the germline V gene are SGHNT and YYREEE (reference sequence). Trimming removed 2 bases from V and 11 bases from J; junction bases left unmatched: 3. The CDR3 sequence: CASSLLAGQQFF. Written as DNA, the CDR3 is TGTGCCAGCAGCTTATTAGCGGGGCAGCAGTTCTTC.

The rearrangement joins TRBV7-3 to TRBJ2-1; the match to TRBD2 covers 11 bases. Trimming at V came to 1 base and at J to 3 bases, leaving 5 bases not matched to a gene. Germline V gene data show CDR1 as SGHTA and CDR2 as FQGTGA. The CDR3 runs 17 residues. The CDR3 reads CASSLMGTSGGYNEQFF. CDR3 coding DNA: TGTGCCAGCAGCTTAATGGGTACTAGCGGGGGCTACAATGAGCAGTTCTTC.

The chain links TRBV6-5 to TRBJ2-1; 7 bases match TRBD1. V shed 4 bases and J 8 bases; nucleotides not matched to a gene: 11. The germline gives CDR1 MNHEY, CDR2 SVGAGI. The CDR3 loop spans 15 amino acids. CDR3 protein: CASSSRDRGDDEQFF. The DNA for the CDR3 is TGTGCCAGCAGTTCCCGGGACAGAGGCGACGATGAGCAGTTCTTC.

This clone came up a few times. The rearrangement joins TRBV4-1 to TRBJ1-2, with D maybe TRBD1 (6 bases). The CDR3 contains 14 residues. The V gene lost 1 base and the J gene lost 0 bases, with 6 bases spanning the gap. Germline values: CDR1 MGHRA, CDR2 YSYEKL. CDR3 protein: CASSQGTANYGYTF. Written as DNA, the CDR3 is TGCGCCAGCAGCCAAGGGACAGCTAACTATGGCTACACCTTC.

In its sample, this clone was seen once. The rearrangement links TRBV5-5 to TRBJ2-5; 12 positions agree with TRBD2. V lost 0 bases to trimming and J lost 2 bases; unmatched junction nucleotides: 2. The CDR3 spans 16 residues. Germline loops: CDR1 SGHKS, CDR2 YYEKEE (reference sequence). CDR3 loop: CASSLGLAGAQETQYF. The DNA for the CDR3 is TGTGCCAGCAGCTTGGGACTAGCGGGAGCGCAAGAGACCCAGTACTTC.

This rearrangement joins TRBV9 to TRBJ2-1, with TRBD2 identical over 11 bases. The CDR3 is made up of 15 amino acids. V was pared by 5 bases and J by 3 bases, with 4 bases of the junction left unmatched. Germline assignment: CDR1 SGDLS and CDR2 YYNGEE. CDR3 nucleotide sequence: TGTGCCAGCAGGTCGGGACTAGCGGACTACAATGAGCAGTTCTTC. This translates into CASRSGLADYNEQFF.

This chain connects TRBV5-1 to TRBJ1-2, with D tentatively TRBD1 (5 bases). The CDR3 runs 16 residues. Trimming left V 0 bases short and J 6 bases short, with 18 bases between. The germline V gene encodes CDR1 SGHRS and CDR2 YFSETQ. CDR3 residues: CASSLGRPRVSDGYTF. The CDR3 bases are TGCGCCAGCAGCTTGGGGCGCCCCAGGGTATCCGATGGCTACACCTTC.

This sequence joins TRBV19 and TRBJ2-7; 7 bases are shared with TRBD1. V dropped 6 bases and J dropped 1; count of bases not matched to a gene: 3. Germline V gene sequence: CDR1 LNHDA, CDR2 SQIVND (reference sequence). The CDR3 spans 13 residues. For the CDR3, the DNA is TGTGCCAGTAGCCGGGACAGTTCCTACGAGCAGTACTTC. Protein: CASSRDSSYEQYF. Full variable domain (remainder filled in from reference TRBV19 and TRBJ2-7): DGGITQSPKYLFRKEGQNVTLSCEQNLNHDAMYWYRQDPGQGLRLIYYSQIVNDFQKGDIAEGYSVSREKKESFPLTVTSAQKNPTAFYLCASSRDSSYEQYFGPGTRLTVT.

The genes are TRBV15 and TRBJ1-1; D remains unclear. CDR1 and CDR2 from the germline V gene are LNHNV and YYDKDF (reference sequence). The CDR3 totals 13 residues. Deletions cut 0 bases from V and 7 bases from J, with 9 bases between. CDR3 sequence reads: CATSRDPTDEAFF. The CDR3 DNA sequence: TGTGCCACCAGCAGAGATCCTACAGATGAAGCTTTCTTT.

This rearrangement joins TRBV20-1 to TRBJ1-5; no clear D gene. The CDR3 totals 10 residues. The V gene's germline CDR1 is DFQATT and CDR2 SNEGSKA (reference sequence). Between the trimmed V and J ends, which lost 3 bases and 11 bases, there was a span of 8 bases. DNA for the CDR3: TGCAGTGCTAGTTTGGGAGCCCAGCATTTT. It yields the protein CSASLGAQHF.

The chain is built from TRBV5-4 and TRBJ2-5; tentative D call: TRBD2 (5 bases). The CDR3 has 14 residues. The germline V gene has CDR1 SGHNT and CDR2 YYREEE (reference sequence). Trimming stripped 0 bases from V and 4 bases from J, with 10 bases between. CDR3 nucleotide sequence: TGTGCCAGCAGCTTGGCCATGGGGAGAGAGACCCAGTACTTC. Translation: CASSLAMGRETQYF.